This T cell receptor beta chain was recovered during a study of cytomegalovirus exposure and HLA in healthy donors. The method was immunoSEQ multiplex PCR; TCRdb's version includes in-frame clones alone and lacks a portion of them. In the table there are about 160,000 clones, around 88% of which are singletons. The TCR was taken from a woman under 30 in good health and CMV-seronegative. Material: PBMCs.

CDR3: CASSAQAAYGSPLHF. CDR3 bases: TGTGCCAGCAGTGCGCAGGCCGCATACGGTTCACCCCTCCACTTT. V gene TRBV2 combines with J gene TRBJ1-6; no definite D call. The ends were cut back, 4 bases at V and 9 bases at J, with 16 bases in the middle. CDR3 length: 15 amino acids. The germline V gene encodes CDR1 SNHLY and CDR2 FYNNEI.